Described below is a single TCR beta chain sequence and its context. The data are from a study of technical replicates of blood from a handful of donors. Some clones are missing from TCRdb's copy, which holds only in-frame ones; the method was immunoSEQ multiplex PCR. The sample records fewer than 100,000 clones, 80% to 95% being singletons. The J segment lost 7 bases and the V segment lost 4 bases, leaving 8 bases of the junction unmatched. CDR3 length equals 15 residues. Germline lookup yields CDR1 SGHNT and CDR2 YYREEE (reference sequence). The chain links TRBV5-4 to TRBJ2-1, with 10 positions matching TRBD2. The receptor's source is a human donor in good health. The specimen was T cells isolated from PBMCs. The CDR3 DNA reads TGTGCCAGCAGCCCCCCCGGGACTAGCGCAAATGAGCAGTTCTTC. This gives the protein CASSPPGTSANEQFF.